This TCR beta chain emerged from a study of blood T cell repertoires in COVID-19. This clone was picked up one time. Other nucleotide sequences from this sample produce the same CDR3. Trimming took off 0 bases at V and 4 bases at J, with 10 bases between the two ends. The CDR3 spans 15 residues. Germline loops: CDR1 MGHRA, CDR2 YSYEKL. TCRdb's table, derived via immunoSEQ multiplex PCR, lists solely in-frame clones and lacks some. In the table there are about 140,000 clones, 80% to 90% of which are singletons. The chain joins TRBV4-1 to TRBJ1-5; D might be TRBD1 (6 bases). The specimen was peripheral blood. The source is a woman between 45 and 65 years old with acute or convalescent COVID-19. DNA of the CDR3: TGCGCCAGCAGCCAAGATTGGACAGTTAATCAGCCCCAGCATTTT. Protein sequence: CASSQDWTVNQPQHF.